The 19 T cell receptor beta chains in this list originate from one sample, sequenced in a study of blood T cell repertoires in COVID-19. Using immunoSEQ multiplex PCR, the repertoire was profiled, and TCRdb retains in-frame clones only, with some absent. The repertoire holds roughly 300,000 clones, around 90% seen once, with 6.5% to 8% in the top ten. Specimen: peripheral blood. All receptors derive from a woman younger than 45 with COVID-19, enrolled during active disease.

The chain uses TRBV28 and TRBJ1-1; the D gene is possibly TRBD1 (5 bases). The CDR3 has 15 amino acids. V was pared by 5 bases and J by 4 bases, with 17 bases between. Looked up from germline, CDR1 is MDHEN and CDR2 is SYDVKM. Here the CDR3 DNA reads TGTGCCAGCAGTCCCCCCAGGGTTTCGACCACTGAAGCTTTCTTT. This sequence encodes CASSPPRVSTTEAFF. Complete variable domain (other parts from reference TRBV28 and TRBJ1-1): DVKVTQSSRYLVKRTGEKVFLECVQDMDHENMFWYRQDPGLGLRLIYFSYDVKMKEKGDIPEGYSVSREKKERFSLILESASTNQTSMYLCASSPPRVSTTEAFFGQGTRLTVV.

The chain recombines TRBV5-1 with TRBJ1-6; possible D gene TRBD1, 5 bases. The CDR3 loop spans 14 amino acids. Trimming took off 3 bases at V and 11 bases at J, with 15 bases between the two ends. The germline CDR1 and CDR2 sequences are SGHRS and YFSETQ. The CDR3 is CASSSDAGGPPLHF. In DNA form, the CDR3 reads TGCGCCAGCAGCTCGGACGCGGGGGGACCACCCCTCCACTTT.

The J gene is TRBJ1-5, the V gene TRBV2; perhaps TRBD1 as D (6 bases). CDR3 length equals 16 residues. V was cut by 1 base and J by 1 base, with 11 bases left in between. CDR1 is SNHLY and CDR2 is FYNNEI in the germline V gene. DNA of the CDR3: TGTGCCAGCAGTGAAGGGGGGCAGACCAGCAATCAGCCCCAGCATTTT. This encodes CASSEGGQTSNQPQHF.

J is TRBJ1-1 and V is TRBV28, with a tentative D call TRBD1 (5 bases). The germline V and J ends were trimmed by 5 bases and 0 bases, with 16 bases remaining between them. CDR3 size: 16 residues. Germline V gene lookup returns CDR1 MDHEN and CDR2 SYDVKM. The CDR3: CASSGGLGRMNTEAFF. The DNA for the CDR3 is TGTGCCAGCAGTGGAGGGCTGGGACGGATGAACACTGAAGCTTTCTTT.

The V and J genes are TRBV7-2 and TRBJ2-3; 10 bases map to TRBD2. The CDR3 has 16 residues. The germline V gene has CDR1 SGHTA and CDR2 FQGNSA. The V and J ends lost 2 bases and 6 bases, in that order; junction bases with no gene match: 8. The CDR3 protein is CASSLRRAGGPDTQYF. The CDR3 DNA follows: TGTGCCAGCAGCTTACGACGAGCGGGAGGGCCGGATACGCAGTATTTT.

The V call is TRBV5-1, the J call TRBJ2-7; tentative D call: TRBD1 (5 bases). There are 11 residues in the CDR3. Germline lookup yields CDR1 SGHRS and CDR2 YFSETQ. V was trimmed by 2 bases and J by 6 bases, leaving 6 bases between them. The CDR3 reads CASSFQGEQYF. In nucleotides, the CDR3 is TGCGCCAGCAGCTTTCAGGGCGAGCAGTACTTC.

CDR3 sequence (DNA): TGTGCCAGCAGTCTCGGGGTCTATGAAAAACTGTTTTTT. This codes for CASSLGVYEKLFF. The chain carries TRBV12-3 or TRBV12-4 and TRBJ1-4; no clear D gene. This CDR3 has 13 residues. V gave up 5 bases and J gave up 6 bases, with 10 bases separating them.

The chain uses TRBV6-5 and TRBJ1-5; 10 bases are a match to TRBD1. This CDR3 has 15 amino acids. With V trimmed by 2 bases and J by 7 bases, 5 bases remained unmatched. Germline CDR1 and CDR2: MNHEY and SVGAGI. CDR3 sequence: CASSYGDRGRQPQHF. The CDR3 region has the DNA TGTGCCAGCAGTTACGGGGACAGGGGACGGCAGCCCCAGCATTTT.

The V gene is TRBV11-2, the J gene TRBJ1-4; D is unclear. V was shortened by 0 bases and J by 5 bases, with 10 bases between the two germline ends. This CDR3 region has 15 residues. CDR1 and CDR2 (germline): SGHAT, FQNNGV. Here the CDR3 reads CASSLDTARNEKLFF. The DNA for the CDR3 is TGTGCCAGCAGCTTAGATACCGCGCGGAATGAAAAACTGTTTTTT.

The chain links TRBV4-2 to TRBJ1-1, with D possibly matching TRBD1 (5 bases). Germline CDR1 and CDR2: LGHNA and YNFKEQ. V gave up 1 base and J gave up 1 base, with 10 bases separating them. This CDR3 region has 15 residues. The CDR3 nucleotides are TGTGCCAGCAGCCAAGCCAGACAGTCGAACACTGAAGCTTTCTTT. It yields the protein CASSQARQSNTEAFF.

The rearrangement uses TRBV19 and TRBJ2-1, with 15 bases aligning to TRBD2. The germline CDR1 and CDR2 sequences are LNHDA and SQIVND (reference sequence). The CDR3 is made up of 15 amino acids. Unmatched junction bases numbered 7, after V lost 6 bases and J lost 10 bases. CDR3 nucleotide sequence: TGTGCCAGTAGCGGACTAGCGGGAGGGTACGGAGAGCAGTTCTTC. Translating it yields CASSGLAGGYGEQFF.

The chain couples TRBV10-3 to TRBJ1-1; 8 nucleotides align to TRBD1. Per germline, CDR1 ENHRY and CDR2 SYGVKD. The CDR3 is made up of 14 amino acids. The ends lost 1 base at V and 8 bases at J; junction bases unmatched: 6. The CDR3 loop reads CAISEWWDRREAFF. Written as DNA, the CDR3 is TGTGCCATCAGTGAGTGGTGGGACAGGAGAGAAGCTTTCTTT.

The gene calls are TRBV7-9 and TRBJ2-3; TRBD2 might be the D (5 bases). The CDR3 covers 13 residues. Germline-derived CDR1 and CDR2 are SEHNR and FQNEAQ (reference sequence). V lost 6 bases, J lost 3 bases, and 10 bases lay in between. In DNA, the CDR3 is TGTGCCAGCAGTTCCCGGGGTACAGATACGCAGTATTTT. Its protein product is CASSSRGTDTQYF.

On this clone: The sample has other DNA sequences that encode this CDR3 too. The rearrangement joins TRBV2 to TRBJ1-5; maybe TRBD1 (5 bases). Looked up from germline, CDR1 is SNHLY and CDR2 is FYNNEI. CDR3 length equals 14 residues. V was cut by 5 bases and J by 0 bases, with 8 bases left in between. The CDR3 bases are TGTGCCAGCAGTTCTCAGGGTAGCAATCAGCCCCAGCATTTT. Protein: CASSSQGSNQPQHF. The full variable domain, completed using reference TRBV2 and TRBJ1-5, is EPEVTQTPSHQVTQMGQEVILRCVPISNHLYFYWYRQILGQKVEFLVSFYNNEISEKSEIFDDQFSVERPDGSNFTLKIRSTKLEDSAMYFCASSSQGSNQPQHFGDGTRLSIL.

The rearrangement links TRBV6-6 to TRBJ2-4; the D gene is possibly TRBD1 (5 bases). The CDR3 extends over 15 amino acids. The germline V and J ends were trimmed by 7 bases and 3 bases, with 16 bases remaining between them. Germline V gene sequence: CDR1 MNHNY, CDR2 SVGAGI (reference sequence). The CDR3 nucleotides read TGTGCCAGCACCTTTGACAGCGTTGGCAAAAACATTCAGTACTTC. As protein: CASTFDSVGKNIQYF.

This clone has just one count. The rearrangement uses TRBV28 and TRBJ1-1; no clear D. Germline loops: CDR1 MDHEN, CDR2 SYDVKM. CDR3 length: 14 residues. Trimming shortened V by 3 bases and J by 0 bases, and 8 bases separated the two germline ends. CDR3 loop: CASSFRGMNTEAFF. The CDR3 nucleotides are TGTGCCAGCAGTTTTCGAGGCATGAACACTGAAGCTTTCTTT.

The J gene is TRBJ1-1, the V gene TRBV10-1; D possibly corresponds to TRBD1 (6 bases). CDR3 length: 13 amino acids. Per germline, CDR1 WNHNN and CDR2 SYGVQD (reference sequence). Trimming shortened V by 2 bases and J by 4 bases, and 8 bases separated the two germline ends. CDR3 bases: TGCGCCAGCAGTGAGACAGGGAGCACTGAAGCTTTCTTT. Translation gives CASSETGSTEAFF.

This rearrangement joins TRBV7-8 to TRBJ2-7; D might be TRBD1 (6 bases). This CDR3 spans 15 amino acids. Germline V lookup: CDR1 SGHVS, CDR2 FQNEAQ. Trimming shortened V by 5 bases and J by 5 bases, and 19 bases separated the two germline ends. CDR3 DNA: TGTGCCAGCAGCCCCGGGGTGGGGGCCATCGACGAGCAGTACTTC. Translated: CASSPGVGAIDEQYF. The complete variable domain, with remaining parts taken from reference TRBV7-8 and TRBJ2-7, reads GAGVSQSPRYKVAKRGQDVALRCDPISGHVSLFWYQQALGQGPEFLTYFQNEAQLDKSGLPSDRFFAERPEGSVSTLKIQRTQQEDSAVYLCASSPGVGAIDEQYFGPGTRLTVT.

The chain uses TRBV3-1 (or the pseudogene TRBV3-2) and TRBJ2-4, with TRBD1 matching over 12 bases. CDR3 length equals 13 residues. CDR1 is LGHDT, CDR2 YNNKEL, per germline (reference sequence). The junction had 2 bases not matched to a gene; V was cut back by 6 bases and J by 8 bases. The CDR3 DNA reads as TGTGCCAGCAGGGGACAGGGGGCCCACATTCAGTACTTC. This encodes CASRGQGAHIQYF.